This T cell receptor beta chain was captured by sequencing in a study of T cell responses to AZD1222 COVID-19 vaccine listed by TCRdb under 2021. Turning to the overall study: AZD1222 recipients whose second dose came at about 4 weeks and those whose second dose came at about 12 weeks were combined into one group, since spike-specific TCR depth and breadth did not differ between the two schedules. Trial participants were enrolled by age into subgroups of 18-55, 56-69 and 70-plus years, and around 150, 29 and 61 TCR-sequenced participants, respectively, were included in these subgroups. TCR sequencing was performed for about 250 trial participants, of whom some 200 were given two doses of AZD1222 and approximately 26 were given two doses of MenACWY control vaccine. Study-level results and caveats: The 56-69-year group was small, and its depth increase did not reach significance, likely because of low power. Reportedly, close to half of the unique spike-specific TCRs recognized epitopes lying outside the regions that are mutated in the B.1.351 and B.1.1.7 variants. Participants were mostly white British, with more females than males. The authors suggested clonal diversity may have been underestimated. Vaccine-associated CD4 TCRs spanned the whole spike protein, with dominant responses in regions 160-218 and 743-854. No day 14 peak-response samples were available, so repertoires were characterized only after the peak T cell response. Conclusions about previously exposed vaccinees are limited, since just a handful of AZD1222 recipients were seropositive for SARS-CoV-2 at baseline. Spike-specific TCR breadth and depth rose significantly after two AZD1222 doses compared with day 0 and with MenACWY recipients.

Comment on this clone: There is no known antigen for this receptor. No much larger clone is present one base from it, and per-base qualities are unavailable.

The label giving this sample's time point can be read as: baseline before first vaccination. The vaccinee samples were drawn from two UK trials, COV001 and COV002, one of which was a single-blind randomized controlled phase 2/3 trial testing AZD1222 (ChAdOx1 nCoV-19) in healthy adults. For TCRbeta chain sequencing, PBMC samples were collected from trial participants at day 0 and at day 28 after the second dose. The CDR3 regions of human TCRbeta chains were analyzed by immunosequencing. For the original study's pipeline: TCRs in the repertoires were matched against a reference library of SARS-CoV-2-specific TCRs that had been generated with the MIRA antigen-specificity platform. Breadth meant the fraction of unique TCRs that were SARS-CoV-2-associated, whereas depth meant the fraction of total T cells that were SARS-CoV-2-associated. Using the MIRA data, each spike-specific TCR was assigned both to the spike region to which the TCR was reactive and to a CD4 or CD8 class. Log10-transformed breadth and depth values were compared by one-way ANOVA with Sidak's multiple comparisons tests. The source is immuneACCESS, and TCRdb retained only in-frame sequences with V and J called. Part of the clones is not carried over; for the studies checked, unresolved V genes explain less than half of this, and the remainder is unexplained. V and J calls and clone size are those listed in that table; D and trimming were worked out from the DNA. This sample gives around 65,000 clones in total; around 75% of them show up just once. Jointly, the top ten make up over 12% of the sample.

The sequenced sample was peripheral blood, obtained on day 0 of AZD1222 vaccination. The receptor was derived from an adult in good health.

Here the CDR3 is given as CASSDTKISYEQYF. The bases read TGTGCCAGCAGTGACACTAAGATCTCATACGAGCAGTACTTC. The sequence links TRBV6-4 to TRBJ2-7, with no D gene named confidently. Taken from the germline V gene, the CDR1 and CDR2 loops are MRHNA and SNTAGT. Relative to germline, V is 2 bases shorter and J is 4 bases shorter, with 12 bases between their ends. The CDR3 sequence holds 14 residues, the cysteine and phenylalanine included. Only CDR3 DNA remains: 42 bases, in frame from the first base.